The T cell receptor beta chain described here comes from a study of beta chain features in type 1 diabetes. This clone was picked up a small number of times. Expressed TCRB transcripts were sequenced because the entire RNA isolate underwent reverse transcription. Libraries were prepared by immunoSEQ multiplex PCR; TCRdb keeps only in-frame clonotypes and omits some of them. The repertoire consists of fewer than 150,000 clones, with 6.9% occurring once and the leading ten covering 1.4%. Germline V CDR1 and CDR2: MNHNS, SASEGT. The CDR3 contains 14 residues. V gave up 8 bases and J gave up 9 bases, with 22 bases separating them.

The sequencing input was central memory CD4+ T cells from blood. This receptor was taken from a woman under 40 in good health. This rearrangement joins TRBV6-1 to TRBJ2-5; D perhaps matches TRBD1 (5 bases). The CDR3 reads CASEATASRVAQYF. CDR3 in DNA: TGTGCCAGCGAGGCGACAGCGTCCCGGGTAGCCCAGTACTTC.